The clone carrying this TCR beta chain was recorded a few times. Its antigen is currently unknown. CDR3 length equals 15 residues. V gave up 7 bases and J gave up 5 bases; unmatched junction bases: 16. Germline CDR1 and CDR2: SQVTM and ANQGSEA. The data belong to a study of identical twins. Whole-study results and caveats: Those out-of-frame alpha sequences shared by twins showed an excess of low generation probability. Insertions ran lower in abundant cord blood beta clonotypes, though not in memory repertoires.

TCRdb called the 5' RACE reads again in MiXCR, with one record for every CDR3 protein. The repertoire holds around 670,000 distinct CDR3 sequences, with 5.5% to 6.5% as singletons. The chain has TRBV29-1 and TRBJ2-5; TRBD1 matches at 7 bases. The sequencing input was naive T cells sorted from blood. The receptor was derived from a man aged 18 to 30 in good health. The CDR3 bases are TGCAGCGCACTCGAACCCACAGGGGTTGGGGAGACCCAGTACTTC. Translated, it gives CSALEPTGVGETQYF.